This paragraph reports one T cell receptor (beta chain). The sample belongs to a study of blood T cell repertoires in COVID-19. As for the study in general: The United States, Italy and Spain were the sources of the acute and convalescent COVID-19 samples. In each case, the material was cDNA or gDNA derived from T cells, B-cell-depleted T cells, or PBMCs.

Source study methods: Reference gene primers were amplified, and this amplification served to estimate nucleated cell counts. Here immunoSEQ multiplex PCR was the method, and the copy in TCRdb shows in-frame clones only, minus some. That table supplies the V and J calls and clone size; D and trimming were determined from the DNA. This sample carries 200,000 or so clones, under 90% of them seen once, and the ten largest clones take over 9.5%. CDR1 is SGHVS, CDR2 FQNEAQ, per germline. Germline trimming cut 1 base from V and 2 bases from J; bases unmatched to any gene: 4. The CDR3 loop spans 16 amino acids. Patients at the Seattle site were enrolled during active infection and followed longitudinally.

This TCR was sampled from a woman aged 80 or over with COVID-19, enrolled during active disease. The specimen sequenced was peripheral blood. The gene calls are TRBV7-8 and TRBJ1-5, with 8 bases fitting TRBD1. The CDR3 here is CASSLGQGTGNQPQHF. DNA of the CDR3: TGTGCCAGCAGCTTAGGACAGGGGACAGGCAATCAGCCCCAGCATTTT.